This T cell receptor beta chain emerged from a study of T cell repertoires in ileal Crohn's disease. The V gene end was trimmed by 1 base and the J gene end by 5 bases; junction bases not matched to a gene: 3. The CDR3 has 15 amino acids. Germline V gives CDR1 SGHTA, CDR2 FQGNSA. The table came from immunoSEQ multiplex PCR; TCRdb's copy has only in-frame clones and leaves some out. The table lists 3,000 to 3,500 clones, around 80% of them singletons, with less than 3.5% in the top ten. Lamina propria lymphocytes from surgical specimens were isolated on a density gradient before sorting. This rearrangement joins TRBV7-2 to TRBJ1-2; 11 nucleotides match TRBD1. The TCR sequence derives from an adult with Crohn's disease. Sequenced: CD4+ T cells sorted from the ileum. CDR3 bases: TGTGCCAGCAGCTTAGTAGGGACAGGGGGTTATGGCTACACCTTC. Encoded protein: CASSLVGTGGYGYTF.